The present entry profiles one TCR beta chain with its context. The target of this receptor is not known. Per-nucleotide qualities are absent, and no much larger clonotype sits a single base away. This sample is drawn from a study of OX40 agonist ivuxolimab in advanced cancers. Broadly, across the study: Ivuxolimab was a fully human IgG2 agonistic monoclonal antibody targeting the costimulatory receptor OX40 (CD134). Intravenous ivuxolimab was administered to patients every 2 weeks at six dose levels: 0.01, 0.1, 0.3, 1.5, 3 and 10 mg/kg. Of the approximately 50 dose-escalation patients, hepatocellular carcinoma was present in about 19, melanoma in roughly 15, renal cell carcinoma in 9 and head and neck cancer in 9. A male proportion of around 83% and a mean age of roughly 58 years, ranging from about 20 to 85, were recorded for the dose-escalation cohort. Prior anti-PD-1, anti-PD-L1 or anti-CTLA-4 therapy was permitted, and about 40% of dose-escalation patients had received checkpoint inhibitors. Three dose-escalation patients achieved partial responses, one with hepatocellular carcinoma and two with cutaneous melanoma. The purpose of peripheral TCRbeta sequencing was to test whether ivuxolimab changed TCR sequence diversity and led to clonal T-cell expansion. The paper describes the monotherapy dose-escalation part (N ≈ 51 patients) of the phase I trial of ivuxolimab.

The trial excluded patients who had a history of autoimmune disease or were on systemic immunosuppression. Peripheral blood for TCR sequencing was collected from all dose cohorts at baseline, on cycle 4 day 1, and on cycle 7 day 1. Samples were obtained from an open-label, multicenter, first-in-human phase I dose-escalation trial of ivuxolimab. Adults with locally advanced or metastatic melanoma, renal cell, hepatocellular, or head and neck squamous cell carcinoma were enrolled in the trial. CD4+ and CD8+ T cells were sorted separately from peripheral blood before TCR sequencing. The research as a whole found: In the 0.1-3.0 mg/kg groups, partial responders were among the patients with the lowest normalized peripheral clonal expansion, particularly in CD8+ T cells. At doses of 0.1 to 3.0 mg/kg, clonal expansion of both CD4+ and CD8+ T cells in blood was seen between baseline and week 6. After ivuxolimab, expanded clones were on average more numerous among CD8+ T cells than among CD4+ T cells. The antigen specificity of the peripheral T cells that underwent clonal expansion was not determined. Low levels of normalized T-cell clonal expansion were also seen in some patients who did not respond.

V lost 7 bases and J lost 1 base, and the count of bases not matched to a germline gene is 6. From the cysteine through the phenylalanine, the CDR3 covers 13 amino acids. This entry keeps only the CDR3 DNA: 39 bases, framed from base 1. CDR1 SQVTM and CDR2 ANQGSEA are derived from the germline V gene. Genomic DNA was extracted from sorted cells for sequencing of the TCRbeta CDR3 region. The immunoSEQ Assay was used for sequencing of TCRbeta CDR3 regions. Sourced from immuneACCESS, this table was stored by TCRdb with only in-frame sequences that have V and J called. A share of the clones is absent; for the studies checked, an unresolved V gene accounts for under half, and the remainder has no known explanation. This sample is represented by roughly 58,000 clones; roughly 89% of them were singletons. Clones ranked in the top ten supply around 0.78% of the sample.

This specimen consisted of CD4+ or CD8+ T cells sorted from blood, obtained in a trial of the OX40 agonist ivuxolimab. This TCR came from an adult with an advanced solid tumor such as melanoma, head and neck, liver or kidney cancer. Rearrangement joined TRBV29-1 to TRBJ1-1; 7 bases in between match TRBD1. The base sequence is TGCAGCGCCACGGGACAGCAGAACACTGAAGCTTTCTTT. Its protein is CSATGQQNTEAFF. When the CDR3 is completed using the reference TRBV29-1 and TRBJ1-1 genes on either side, the full variable domain is SAVISQKPSRDICQRGTSLTIQCQVDSQVTMMFWYRQQPGQSLTLIATANQGSEATYESGFVIDKFPISRPNLTFSTLTVSNMSPEDSSIYLCSATGQQNTEAFFGQGTRLTVV.